The TCR beta chain under discussion was sequenced for a study of CD8+ T cells in alopecia areata. From alopecia areata patients, lesional scalp punch biopsies and peripheral blood were collected. The germline V gene encodes CDR1 SQVTM and CDR2 ANQGSEA. CDR3 length equals 15 residues. V dropped 6 bases and J dropped 4 bases, with 19 bases sitting between them. Sequencing templates came from extracted RNA that was reverse transcribed into cDNA. Sequencing used immunoSEQ multiplex PCR; TCRdb keeps in-frame clones, though not all of them. The table lists roughly 60,000 clones, 44% of them singletons. V and J are TRBV29-1 and TRBJ2-1; a weak D match, TRBD2 (7 bases). Material for sequencing was NKG2D-low CD8+ T cells sorted from blood. The TCR originated in a human donor with alopecia areata. In nucleotides, the CDR3 is TGCAGCGTAGAGCCTCGGGGGGCACCGTACAATGAGCAGTTCTTC. Protein product: CSVEPRGAPYNEQFF.